This T cell receptor (beta chain) was observed in a study of monozygotic twins with inflammatory bowel disease (dated by TCRdb to between 2018 and 2021). For the wider study: The full study comprised some 30 monozygotic twin pairs: nine German pairs (four IBD-concordant, five IBD-discordant) and 19 IBD-discordant Danish pairs. The search for disease-associated traits relied mainly on comparing, within discordant pairs, IBD patients with their genetically identical healthy co-twins. Each individual had, on average, about 151 000 unique TCRalpha sequences and 181 000 unique TCRbeta sequences available for analysis.

Libraries came from 5' RACE. The input for every TCR library was approximately 3,500 ng of total RNA. For each sample, cDNA synthesis with SMARTScribe reverse transcriptase was split into eight separate reactions. During cDNA synthesis, template switching was used to introduce unique molecular identifiers that contained a 6-nucleotide sample barcode. TCRalpha and TCRbeta cDNA was amplified in two nested PCRs of about 17 and 10 cycles, and bead purification was carried out after each PCR. Before amplification, cDNA was treated with uracil DNA-glycosylase and purified using the QIAquick PCR purification kit. In the second PCR, Illumina TruSeq-compatible adapters and sample-specific barcodes were added. TapeStation and Qubit were used to check library quality and concentration, and 5 ng of each library was pooled. Sequencing of the pooled libraries was done on an Illumina HiSeq2500 single-index Rapid Run using custom sequencing primers and 2 x 100 bp reads. The authors processed their data as follows. UMI-based consensus assembly with MiGEC version 1.2.6 was used to correct PCR and sequencing errors. MiXCR version 2.1.1 was used for V(D)J alignment, clonotype assembly and CDR3 extraction. To normalise gene usage, clonotype sharing and MAIT/NKT TCR abundance, the top 1000, 10 000 and 20 000 clonotypes in each sample were analysed. Diversity was computed as the inverse Simpson index with the vegan R package after downsampling to 27 000 UMIs. Paired Mann-Whitney U tests on discordant twin pairs were used, with Benjamini-Hochberg multiple-testing correction. TCRdb reanalyzed the reads, keeping one entry per CDR3 protein sequence and omitting DNA. The V and J calls follow TCRdb's processing rather than the paper's. This specimen's table enumerates a few hundred thousand distinct CDR3 sequences. Together, the top ten hold roughly 1.7% of the sample.

From each donor, an approximately 2.5 ml peripheral blood sample was collected into PAXgene tubes and stored at -80 degrees C. Without any T cell sorting, total RNA was extracted from whole blood using the PAXgene blood miRNA kit on an automated QIAcube. Peripheral blood from monozygotic twin pairs who were concordant or discordant for inflammatory bowel disease underwent deep TCRalpha and TCRbeta repertoire profiling using unique molecular barcoding. Smoking habits were recorded for all twin pairs, with individuals classified as current, former or never smokers. About this clonotype itself: The antigen it binds to is not known.

CDR1 is given as SGHRS and CDR2 as YFSETQ, both from the germline V gene. Taken from cysteine to phenylalanine, the CDR3 has 15 residues. The entry carries no DNA sequence. Overall study results and their limits: Compared with healthy twins, IBD patients shared fewer clonotypes with other individuals, and the difference was most pronounced in patients with signs of disease activity. Measured by the inverse Simpson index, TCRbeta repertoire diversity was lower in IBD patients than in their healthy co-twins. The results gave no support for a single strong signal or clonotype linked to IBD. Differing immunosuppressive treatments among patients may have added background noise and inter-individual variability to the repertoires. Distinction between different T cell subtypes could not be achieved in the analysis. Concordant and discordant twins showed no difference in repertoire similarity, possibly because of limited statistical power.

Recombination linked TRBV5-1 to TRBJ1-1; TCRdb's D call, TRBD1, is unchecked because there is no DNA. The clonotype was recovered from a human donor with ulcerative colitis or Crohn's disease, or a healthy co-twin of an affected twin (not recorded which). Sequencing was performed on blood. For the CDR3, the sequence is CASSSLTGWETEAFF.